Following are 10 T cell receptor beta chains from one sample sequenced in a study of cytomegalovirus exposure and HLA in healthy donors. PCR was performed using 60 Vbeta and 13 Jbeta primers. The protocol was immunoSEQ multiplex PCR, while the TCRdb copy is restricted to in-frame clones and leaves out a portion. The sample contains some 190,000 clones, around 80% of which appear only once. The sequenced material came from PBMCs. These receptors originate from a man aged 18 to 29 in good health and CMV-seronegative.

This sequence joins TRBV13 and TRBJ2-1, with 10 bases that match TRBD2. CDR1 is PRHDT and CDR2 is FYEKMQ in the germline V gene (reference sequence). This CDR3 contains 12 residues. V lost 5 bases to trimming and J lost 15 bases; unmatched junction nucleotides: 7. The CDR3 region has the DNA TGTGCCAGCAGCCTGAGCGGGAGGGTTCGGTTCTTC. Amino acids: CASSLSGRVRFF.

This chain joins TRBV5-4 and TRBJ2-1, with 8 bases that match TRBD2. CDR1 and CDR2 (germline): SGHNT, YYREEE (reference sequence). Germline trimming cut 4 bases from V and 9 bases from J; bases unmatched to any gene: 12. This CDR3 has 15 amino acids. CDR3 in DNA: TGTGCCAGCAGCCTCGGGACTAGTGGGCCCCTTGAGCAGTTCTTC. The encoded protein is CASSLGTSGPLEQFF.

This chain uses TRBV19 with TRBJ1-2; D not resolved. From germline, CDR1 is LNHDA and CDR2 SQIVND (reference sequence). Trimming took off 3 bases at V and 5 bases at J, with 13 bases between the two ends. The CDR3 has 14 amino acids. The CDR3 sequence: CASSISPSGYGYTF. Here the CDR3 DNA reads TGTGCCAGTAGTATTTCTCCTTCGGGTTATGGCTACACCTTC. Using reference TRBV19 and TRBJ1-2 for the parts outside the CDR3, the full variable domain is DGGITQSPKYLFRKEGQNVTLSCEQNLNHDAMYWYRQDPGQGLRLIYYSQIVNDFQKGDIAEGYSVSREKKESFPLTVTSAQKNPTAFYLCASSISPSGYGYTFGSGTRLTVV.

The rearrangement links TRBV18 to TRBJ1-2; 10 bases are shared with TRBD1. CDR1 is KGHSH and CDR2 is LQKENI in the germline V gene. After removal of 3 bases from V and 0 bases from J, the junction contained 10 bases not matched to a gene. The CDR3 has 18 residues. The CDR3, as DNA: TGTGCCAGCTCACCTATTGGGGGACAGGGGACTTCTAACTATGGCTACACCTTC. Encoded protein: CASSPIGGQGTSNYGYTF.

The chain recombines TRBV28 with TRBJ1-1, with no clear D. The germline CDR1 and CDR2 sequences are MDHEN and SYDVKM. CDR3 length: 13 residues. Trimming removed 3 bases from V and 4 bases from J, with 9 bases in between. The chain's CDR3 is CASSFGGPTEAFF. For the CDR3, the DNA is TGTGCCAGCAGTTTCGGAGGACCCACTGAAGCTTTCTTT.

This clone was found a few times. This chain uses TRBV29-1 with TRBJ1-1; 7 bases fit TRBD1. Looked up from germline, CDR1 is SQVTM and CDR2 is ANQGSEA. Germline trimming cut 0 bases from V and 4 bases from J; bases unmatched to any gene: 8. The CDR3 spans 15 residues. The CDR3: CSVEDATGRGTEAFF. The DNA of the CDR3 is TGCAGCGTTGAAGACGCGACAGGGCGGGGCACTGAAGCTTTCTTT.

V usage is TRBV2 and J usage is TRBJ2-5; a weak D match, TRBD2 (5 bases). CDR1 is SNHLY and CDR2 is FYNNEI in the germline V gene. V shed 7 bases and J shed 2 bases, with 11 bases lying between them. The CDR3 length is 13 residues. Written as DNA, the CDR3 is TGTGCCAGCACGAGGGAAGGGCAAGAGACCCAGTACTTC. Its translation: CASTREGQETQYF.

The rearrangement links TRBV5-4 to TRBJ2-5; maybe TRBD2 (5 bases). The V gene lost 2 bases and the J gene lost 6 bases, with 11 bases spanning the gap. The CDR3 totals 13 residues. Per germline, CDR1 SGHNT and CDR2 YYREEE (reference sequence). In DNA, the CDR3 is TGTGCCAGCAGCTTCGAGGGCCCGAAGACCCAGTACTTC. As protein: CASSFEGPKTQYF. Drawing the rest from reference TRBV5-4 and TRBJ2-5, the complete variable domain is ETGVTQSPTHLIKTRGQQVTLRCSSQSGHNTVSWYQQALGQGPQFIFQYYREEENGRGNFPPRFSGLQFPNYSSELNVNALELDDSALYLCASSFEGPKTQYFGPGTRLLVL.

The sample holds one count of this clone. The V and J genes are TRBV5-6 and TRBJ1-4; 9 nucleotides agree with TRBD1. Germline trimming cut 4 bases from V and 9 bases from J; bases unmatched to any gene: 4. Germline V CDR1 and CDR2: SGHDT, YYEEEE. This CDR3 spans 13 amino acids. The CDR3 nucleotides read TGTGCCAGCAGCGGCGGACAGGGGAAAAAACTGTTTTTT. This gives the protein CASSGGQGKKLFF.

The rearrangement links TRBV28 to TRBJ1-2; 7 nucleotides align to TRBD1. The CDR3 contains 14 residues. Germline V gene data show CDR1 as MDHEN and CDR2 as SYDVKM. V shed 6 bases, J shed 2 bases, and the junction held 6 bases outside the gene matches. The chain's CDR3 is CASSPGQQNYGYTF. The CDR3 DNA reads as TGTGCCAGCAGCCCGGGACAGCAGAACTATGGCTACACCTTC.